This TCR beta chain was retrieved from a study of blood T cell repertoires in COVID-19. Recovered status applied to Cohort 3 donors who had two consecutive negative PCRs. It also applied to those with clearance or with symptom resolution. This CDR3 is built from 15 residues. Germline assignment: CDR1 SNHLY and CDR2 FYNNEI. V lost 7 bases, J lost 2 bases, and 16 bases lay in between. Measured with immunoSEQ multiplex PCR; TCRdb has only the in-frame clones, and not every one. The sample has 320,000 or so clones, about 88% seen once; the top ten hold more than 1%. This chain uses TRBV2 with TRBJ2-3; D might be TRBD1 (6 bases). The receptor's source is a woman younger than 45 who had recovered from COVID-19. Sequenced sample: PBMCs or T cells enriched from blood (not recorded which). The CDR3 sequence: CASTNPGQTTDTQYF. DNA of the CDR3: TGTGCCAGCACCAACCCGGGACAAACCACAGATACGCAGTATTTT.